This T cell receptor beta chain was found in a study of regulatory T cells in long-lasting Graves disease. Combining iRepertoire HTBI primers with Arm-PCR of CDR3 regions, the authors built TCR beta libraries. TCRdb processed the multiplex PCR reads anew with MiXCR; each CDR3 protein has one entry. The table has about 400,000 distinct CDR3 sequences, less than 25% seen once. CDR3 length equals 15 residues. V dropped 1 base and J dropped 3 bases, with 13 bases sitting between them. Germline assignment: CDR1 SGHVS and CDR2 FNYEAQ. This clonotype has at least ten counts. The time point was: persistent/refractory GD, antithyroid drugs over 5 years with positive TRAb. Extracted PBMC RNA gave rise to the TCR library. American Thyroid Association guidelines defined how Graves' disease was diagnosed.

This clonotype was obtained from a female donor with Graves disease. The chain joins TRBV7-6 to TRBJ2-7; the D call may be TRBD1 or TRBD2 (5 bases each). Sample: peripheral blood mononuclear cells (PBMCs), taken when the disease was refractory, from a patient treated with antithyroid drugs. The CDR3 nucleotides read TGTGCCAGCAGCTTAGGCGGGCAGGGTGGCTACGAGCAGTACTTC. The encoded protein is CASSLGGQGGYEQYF.